The T cell receptor (beta chain) described here comes from a study of shared clonotypes between healthy human individuals. Overall study: A few men and a couple of women, aged 18 to 49, were donors. Findings and limits, study-wide: There were few donors, and this limited the genetic and exposure-history diversity represented. Some naive CD4 clonotypes, roughly 4.5%, turned up in common across several donors.

Positively selected for CCR7, the CD45RO-negative cells used as naive CD8 cells excluded terminally differentiated effector memory CD45RA+ cells. As to this clone: Its antigen is unidentified.

Sequenced by immunoSEQ multiplex PCR; TCRdb stores in-frame clones only, minus some. The table lists under 1 million clones, 96% of them singletons. This clonotype was sampled from a young man in good health. Input material: naive CD8+ T cells sorted from blood.

CDR3 sequence: CASMSWTGELFF. CDR3 bases: TGTGCCAGCATGTCCTGGACCGGGGAGCTGTTTTTT. This rearrangement joins TRBV11-3 to TRBJ2-2; D uncertain. The CDR3 consists of 12 residues. Germline V gene data show CDR1 as SGHNT and CDR2 as YENEEA. V was shortened by 7 bases and J by 5 bases, with 8 bases between the two germline ends. The full variable domain, completed using reference TRBV11-3 and TRBJ2-2, is EAGVVQSPRYKIIEKKQPVAFWCNPISGHNTLYWYLQNLGQGPELLIRYENEEAVDDSQLPKDRFSAERLKGVDSTLKIQPAELGDSAVYLCASMSWTGELFFGEGSRLTVL.